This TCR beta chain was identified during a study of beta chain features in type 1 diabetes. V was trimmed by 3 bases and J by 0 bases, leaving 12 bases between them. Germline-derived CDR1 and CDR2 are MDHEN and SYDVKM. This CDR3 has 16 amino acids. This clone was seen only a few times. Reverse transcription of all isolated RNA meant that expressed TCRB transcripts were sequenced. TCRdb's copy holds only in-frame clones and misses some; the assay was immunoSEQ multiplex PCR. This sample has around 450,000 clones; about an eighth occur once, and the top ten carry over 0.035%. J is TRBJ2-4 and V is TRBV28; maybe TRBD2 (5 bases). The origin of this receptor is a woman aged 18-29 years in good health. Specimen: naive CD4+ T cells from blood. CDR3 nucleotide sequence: TGTGCCAGCAGTTTGTTCGCCGGGGTAGCCAAAAACATTCAGTACTTC. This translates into CASSLFAGVAKNIQYF. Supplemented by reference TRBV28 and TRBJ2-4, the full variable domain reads DVKVTQSSRYLVKRTGEKVFLECVQDMDHENMFWYRQDPGLGLRLIYFSYDVKMKEKGDIPEGYSVSREKKERFSLILESASTNQTSMYLCASSLFAGVAKNIQYFGAGTRLSVL.